This entry is about one T cell receptor beta chain. Trimming took 3 bases from V and 2 from J; bases not matched to a gene: 5. The CDR3 loop spans 15 amino acids. The germline gives CDR1 SGHNT, CDR2 YENEEA. This record comes from a study of preoperative IRX-2 immunotherapy in early breast cancer. Libraries were prepared by immunoSEQ multiplex PCR; TCRdb keeps only in-frame clonotypes and omits some of them. The sample shows under 4,500 clones, around 70% of them seen only once. Treatment reported: preoperative locoregional IRX-2 cytokine immunotherapy. This phase Ib study tested locoregional IRX-2 cytokine immunotherapy given before surgery.

The clonotype comes from a human donor with breast cancer. The source was tumor tissue, collected after IRX-2 immunotherapy. The chain joins TRBV11-3 to TRBJ2-7; 9 nucleotides match TRBD1. CDR3 protein: CASSFPGQGTYEQYF. The DNA of the CDR3 is TGTGCCAGCAGCTTCCCAGGACAGGGGACCTACGAGCAGTACTTC.